The 26 T cell receptor beta chains in this list originate from one sample, sequenced in a study of blood T cell repertoires in COVID-19. Sequencing used immunoSEQ multiplex PCR; TCRdb keeps in-frame clones, though not all of them. There are some 300,000 clones in the sample; roughly 87% occur only once, and roughly 2% lies in the top ten. The sequenced sample consisted of peripheral blood. The receptors derive from a young man with active or convalescent COVID-19.

The V gene is TRBV24-1, the J gene TRBJ2-5; tentative D call: TRBD2 (6 bases). Germline CDR1 reads KGHDR; CDR2 reads SFDVKD. The CDR3 spans 15 residues. Trimming removed 2 bases at V and 5 bases at J, with 14 bases between. CDR3 nucleotide sequence: TGTGCCACCAGTGATTCCAGGAGGGCCCCCGAGACCCAGTACTTC. It yields the protein CATSDSRRAPETQYF.

V gene TRBV3-1 (or the pseudogene TRBV3-2) combines with J gene TRBJ2-3; weak D call: TRBD2 (6 bases). Germline V lookup: CDR1 LGHDT, CDR2 YNNKEL (reference sequence). Deletions cut 4 bases from V and 0 bases from J, with 20 bases between. CDR3 size: 18 residues. The CDR3: CASSLWTHLASSTDTQYF. As DNA, the CDR3 is TGTGCCAGCAGCCTTTGGACCCATCTAGCGTCTAGCACAGATACGCAGTATTTT.

This chain connects TRBV12-3 or TRBV12-4 to TRBJ1-4, with D tentatively TRBD1 (6 bases). V gave up 4 bases and J gave up 9 bases, with 9 bases separating them. CDR3 length equals 12 residues. The CDR3 loop reads CASSWTDKKLFF. In nucleotides, the CDR3 is TGTGCCAGCAGTTGGACAGACAAAAAACTGTTTTTT.

The V and J genes are TRBV6-5 and TRBJ2-7; 10 nucleotides agree with TRBD1. CDR1 and CDR2 from the germline V gene are MNHEY and SVGAGI. The CDR3 contains 16 residues. V shed 0 bases and J 6 bases; nucleotides not matched to a gene: 8. The CDR3 reads CASSYSTGGRGGEQYF. CDR3 DNA: TGTGCCAGCAGTTACTCGACAGGGGGCAGGGGTGGCGAGCAGTACTTC.

The chain recombines TRBV12-3 or TRBV12-4 with TRBJ1-6, with 7 bases aligning to TRBD1. CDR3 length equals 13 residues. V shed 7 bases and J 8 bases; nucleotides not matched to a gene: 5. The CDR3 region has the DNA TGTGCCAGCACCCGACAGGGCTATTCACCCCTCCACTTT. The encoded protein is CASTRQGYSPLHF.

The chain has TRBV13 and TRBJ1-4; D is uncertain. This CDR3 is built from 14 residues. Trimming removed 3 bases at V and 5 bases at J, with 10 bases between. Germline lookup yields CDR1 PRHDT and CDR2 FYEKMQ (reference sequence). CDR3 DNA: TGTGCCAGCAGCTTTCGCGGAGAGAATGAAAAACTGTTTTTT. It encodes CASSFRGENEKLFF. The variable domain in full, with the rest retrieved from reference TRBV13 and TRBJ1-4, is AAGVIQSPRHLIKEKRETATLKCYPIPRHDTVYWYQQGPGQDPQFLISFYEKMQSDKGSIPDRFSAQQFSDYHSELNMSSLELGDSALYFCASSFRGENEKLFFGSGTQLSVL.

The chain joins TRBV6-6 to TRBJ1-2; 7 bases map to TRBD1. After removal of 6 bases from V and 7 bases from J, the junction contained 11 bases not matched to a gene. This CDR3 comprises 14 residues. Germline CDR1 MNHNY, CDR2 SVGAGI (reference sequence). CDR3: CASRAQGEVSGYTF. The DNA of the CDR3 is TGTGCCAGCAGGGCCCAGGGGGAGGTTAGTGGCTACACCTTC.

As regards this clone: At the DNA level, this CDR3 is encoded by other sequences in the same sample as well. The CDR3 nucleotides are TGTGCCAGCAGCGGACAGGGGAACACTGAAGCTTTCTTT. Amino acids: CASSGQGNTEAFF. The V and J genes are TRBV9 and TRBJ1-1, with TRBD1 matching 7 bases. Germline V gene sequence: CDR1 SGDLS, CDR2 YYNGEE. This CDR3 comprises 13 residues. With 3 bases clipped from V and 1 base from J, the junction kept 0 bases outside the gene matches.

V gene TRBV14 combines with J gene TRBJ1-5; D not certain. Deletions cut 5 bases from V and 0 bases from J, with 5 bases between. Germline CDR1 and CDR2: SGHDN and FVKESK. The CDR3 is 13 residues long. As DNA, the CDR3 is TGTGCCAGCAGCGCCGGTAGCAATCAGCCCCAGCATTTT. Its translation is CASSAGSNQPQHF. The complete variable domain, with remaining parts taken from reference TRBV14 and TRBJ1-5, reads EAGVTQFPSHSVIEKGQTVTLRCDPISGHDNLYWYRRVMGKEIKFLLHFVKESKQDESGMPNNRFLAERTGGTYSTLKVQPAELEDSGVYFCASSAGSNQPQHFGDGTRLSIL.

The rearrangement joins TRBV21-1 to TRBJ1-1; TRBD1, the D gene given by the table, was not confirmed from the DNA. TRBV21-1 counts as a pseudogene. The CDR3 has 20 amino acids. CDR3 DNA: TGTGCCAGCGCCCCGCGACAGGTCTTACGAACTTTAAGGGCAAACACTGAAGCTTTCTTT. This gives the protein CASAPRQVLRTLRANTEAFF.

Here the CDR3 DNA reads TGTGCCAGCAGCCGGGGGGAAACTTACAATGAGCAGTTCTTC. It codes for CASSRGETYNEQFF. The chain links TRBV3-1 (or the pseudogene TRBV3-2) to TRBJ2-1, with D maybe TRBD2 (6 bases). The CDR3 sequence is 14 residues long. CDR1 and CDR2 (germline): LGHDT, YNNKEL (reference sequence). The V end was cut by 4 bases, the J end by 4 bases, with 11 bases between.

The V and J genes are TRBV20-1 and TRBJ2-3; 7 bases match TRBD2. The CDR3 is 13 residues long. CDR1 is DFQATT, CDR2 SNEGSKA, per germline (reference sequence). The V and J ends lost 3 bases and 1 base, in that order; junction bases with no gene match: 1. CDR3 residues: CSASGGGTDTQYF. CDR3 in DNA: TGCAGTGCTAGTGGGGGGGGCACAGATACGCAGTATTTT.

V and J are TRBV6-5 and TRBJ2-5; D unresolved. Germline V gene lookup returns CDR1 MNHEY and CDR2 SVGAGI. V lost 6 bases and J lost 1, with 6 bases in between. The CDR3 covers 12 residues. The CDR3 DNA is TGTGCCAGCAGGAAGAGCCAAGAGACCCAGTACTTC. Amino acids: CASRKSQETQYF.

This clone was recorded many times. The J gene is TRBJ2-7, the V gene TRBV3-1 (or the pseudogene TRBV3-2); TRBD2 matches 15 bases. J was trimmed by 4 bases and V by 3 bases; bases with no gene match: 7. The germline V gene has CDR1 LGHDT and CDR2 YNNKEL (reference sequence). The CDR3 runs 17 residues. Here the CDR3 reads CASSQGLAGGGGYEQYF. The CDR3 DNA sequence: TGTGCCAGCAGCCAGGGACTAGCGGGAGGCGGGGGATACGAGCAGTACTTC.

The rearrangement uses TRBV5-1 and TRBJ2-2; 8 bases line up with TRBD1. Germline-derived CDR1 and CDR2 are SGHRS and YFSETQ. V was clipped by 3 bases and J by 6 bases; unmatched bases: 4. CDR3 length: 14 residues. The CDR3 DNA sequence: TGCGCCAGCAGCTCCCCGACAGGGGCCGGGGAGCTGTTTTTT. Translating it yields CASSSPTGAGELFF.

This sequence joins TRBV27 and TRBJ2-1; D possibly corresponds to TRBD2 (6 bases). The germline V and J ends were trimmed by 5 bases and 5 bases, with 16 bases remaining between them. The germline V gene has CDR1 MNHEY and CDR2 SMNVEV (reference sequence). The CDR3 totals 15 residues. The CDR3 loop reads CASSATGRPHNEQFF. CDR3 nucleotide sequence: TGTGCCAGCAGTGCCACCGGGAGACCCCACAATGAGCAGTTCTTC.

The chain combines TRBV15 with TRBJ2-7; D may be TRBD2 (6 bases). Trimming shortened V by 0 bases and J by 9 bases, and 18 bases separated the two germline ends. The length of the CDR3 is 15 residues. CDR1 and CDR2 (germline): LNHNV, YYDKDF (reference sequence). The CDR3 DNA reads TGTGCCACCAGCAGAGAAAGGACACGGGGGTCCGGGCAGTACTTC. It encodes CATSRERTRGSGQYF. Filled out from reference TRBV15 and TRBJ2-7, the complete variable domain reads DAMVIQNPRYQVTQFGKPVTLSCSQTLNHNVMYWYQQKSSQAPKLLFHYYDKDFNNEADTPDNFQSRRPNTSFCFLDIRSPGLGDTAMYLCATSRERTRGSGQYFGPGTRLTVT.

V and J are TRBV7-9 and TRBJ2-7, with D possibly being TRBD2 (6 bases). V was trimmed by 5 bases and J by 2 bases, leaving 10 bases between them. CDR3 length: 13 residues. Germline V CDR1 and CDR2: SEHNR, FQNEAQ (reference sequence). The CDR3 is CASSNGGTYEQYF. The CDR3 DNA follows: TGTGCCAGCAGCAATGGGGGGACCTACGAGCAGTACTTC. The full variable domain, its missing parts supplied by reference TRBV7-9 and TRBJ2-7, is DTGVSQNPRHKITKRGQNVTFRCDPISEHNRLYWYRQTLGQGPEFLTYFQNEAQLEKSRLLSDRFSAERPKGSFSTLEIQRTEQGDSAMYLCASSNGGTYEQYFGPGTRLTVT.

The V call is TRBV7-8, the J call TRBJ2-7, with D possibly being TRBD1 (6 bases). Germline CDR1 and CDR2: SGHVS and FQNEAQ. With 5 bases removed from V and 2 bases from J, the gap between germline ends came to 16 bases. The CDR3 spans 15 residues. The CDR3 here is CASSALDSPTYEQYF. The CDR3 nucleotides read TGTGCCAGCAGCGCACTGGACAGTCCAACCTACGAGCAGTACTTC.

V is TRBV7-6 and J is TRBJ2-1; 9 positions agree with TRBD2. The junction had 11 bases not matched to a gene; V was cut back by 8 bases and J by 6 bases. Germline CDR1 and CDR2: SGHVS and FNYEAQ. This CDR3 has 15 residues. The CDR3 protein is CASSVLFSGSNEQFF. The DNA of the CDR3 is TGTGCCAGCTCGGTTCTATTTAGCGGGAGCAATGAGCAGTTCTTC.

The rearrangement links TRBV20-1 to TRBJ2-7; D possibly corresponds to TRBD2 (5 bases). This CDR3 region has 11 residues. The germline CDR1 and CDR2 sequences are DFQATT and SNEGSKA (reference sequence). V was pared by 6 bases and J by 9 bases, with 15 bases between. CDR3 coding DNA: TGCAGTGCCTCCTTCGGGGAAGCGCAGTACTTC. Protein: CSASFGEAQYF.

This chain joins TRBV6-6 and TRBJ1-2; D is undetermined. The CDR3 loop spans 13 amino acids. The V gene lost 4 bases and the J gene lost 5 bases, with 11 bases spanning the gap. Per germline, CDR1 MNHNY and CDR2 SVGAGI (reference sequence). The CDR3 DNA is TGTGCCAGCAGTTTGCTAGAGGCTTATGGCTACACCTTC. Protein sequence: CASSLLEAYGYTF.

Notes on this clone: Just one base apart from a much larger clone, this may be a read error. The chain links TRBV10-2 to TRBJ2-3; 13 nucleotides align to TRBD2. Germline assignment: CDR1 WSHSY and CDR2 SAAADI. The V gene end was trimmed by 6 bases and the J gene end by 4 bases; junction bases not matched to a gene: 1. The CDR3 loop spans 14 amino acids. The CDR3 DNA follows: TGCGCCAGCAGACTAGCGGGAGGGCCAGATACGCAGTATTTT. Its translation: CASRLAGGPDTQYF.

The chain joins TRBV18 to TRBJ1-6; possible D gene TRBD1, 6 bases. Germline CDR1 KGHSH, CDR2 LQKENI. V was trimmed by 2 bases and J by 8 bases, leaving 10 bases between them. The CDR3 totals 14 residues. This CDR3 reads CASSPGGLDSPLHF. Here the CDR3 DNA reads TGTGCCAGCTCACCAGGGGGCTTGGATTCACCCCTCCACTTT. The full variable domain, its missing parts supplied by reference TRBV18 and TRBJ1-6, is NAGVMQNPRHLVRRRGQEARLRCSPMKGHSHVYWYRQLPEEGLKFMVYLQKENIIDESGMPKERFSAEFPKEGPSILRIQQVVRGDSAAYFCASSPGGLDSPLHFGNGTRLTVT.

The CDR3 protein is CASSQDIGTSFYEQYF. CDR3 coding DNA: TGCGCCAGCAGCCAAGATATAGGGACTAGTTTCTACGAGCAGTACTTC. The genes are TRBV4-3 and TRBJ2-7; 8 bases are a match to TRBD2. Germline values: CDR1 LGHNA, CDR2 YSLEER. The CDR3 is 16 amino acids. The ends lost 0 bases at V and 3 bases at J; junction bases unmatched: 7.

V usage is TRBV19 and J usage is TRBJ2-6, with D perhaps TRBD2 (7 bases). The CDR3 sequence is 16 residues long. Trimming took off 6 bases at V and 0 bases at J, with 12 bases between the two ends. CDR1 LNHDA and CDR2 SQIVND come from the germline V gene (reference sequence). CDR3 protein: CASSGGGGSGANVLTF. In DNA form, the CDR3 reads TGTGCCAGTAGCGGAGGGGGGGGCTCTGGGGCCAACGTCCTGACTTTC.